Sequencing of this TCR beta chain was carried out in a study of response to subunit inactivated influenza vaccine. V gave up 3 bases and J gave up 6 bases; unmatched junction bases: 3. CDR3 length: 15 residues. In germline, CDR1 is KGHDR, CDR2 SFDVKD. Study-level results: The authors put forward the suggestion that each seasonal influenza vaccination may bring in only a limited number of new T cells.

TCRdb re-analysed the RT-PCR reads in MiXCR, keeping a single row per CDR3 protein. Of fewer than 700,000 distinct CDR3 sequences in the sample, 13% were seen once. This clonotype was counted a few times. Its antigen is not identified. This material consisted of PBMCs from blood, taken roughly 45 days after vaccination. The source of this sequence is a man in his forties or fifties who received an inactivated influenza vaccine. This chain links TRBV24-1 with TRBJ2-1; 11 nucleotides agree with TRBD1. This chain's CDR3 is CATSDPGTGGNEQFF. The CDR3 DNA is TGTGCCACCAGTGATCCCGGGACAGGGGGCAATGAGCAGTTCTTC.